The rows below give T cell receptor beta chains drawn from one sample of a study of blood T cells in healthy people across ages. TCRdb reanalysed the 5' RACE reads using MiXCR and keeps one entry per CDR3 protein. Counted here are over 750,000 distinct CDR3 sequences, roughly 25% occurring once; the ten biggest clones make up around 9.2%. The same specimen was also included in a second study, on T cells of mothers and their children.

The sequenced sample was blood. The receptors were gathered from a boy younger than 18 in good health. CDR3s include the opening cysteine and the closing phenylalanine or tryptophan. Clone size, where shown, is once, few, many, or a class for clones that have expanded.

v_gene	j_gene	abundance	CDR3aa
TRBV12-3/TRBV12-4	TRBJ2-5	.	CASSLESFYNEQLF
TRBV3-1	TRBJ1-2	.	CASSQLPPTGRTYGYTF
TRBV19	TRBJ2-5	few	CASSLQTSGYQETQYF
TRBV29-1	TRBJ2-7	few	CSAVGEGGPYEQYF
TRBV4-1	TRBJ1-2	.	CASSNPAGTGCGYTF
TRBV4-3	TRBJ2-4	.	CASSQDRGTGLKNIQYF
TRBV19	.	.	CASSMGLGSEQYF
TRBV6-2/TRBV6-3	TRBJ2-7	.	CASMQDYDSYEQYF
TRBV2	TRBJ2-1	.	CASRVTKGYFTNEQFF
TRBV7-9	TRBJ1-1	many	CASSLGGRNTEAFF
TRBV5-1	TRBJ1-4	few	CASSPGQGLNEKLFF
TRBV9	TRBJ1-1	few	CASSAPGKANTEAFF
TRBV7-8	TRBJ2-5	few	CASSLAWTEQETQYF
TRBV20-1	TRBJ2-5	.	CSAVAGGQKQETQYF
TRBV9	TRBJ2-5	few	CASSVAGGRFETQYF
TRBV15	TRBJ2-7	.	CATSRSAVGFPYEQYF
TRBV5-1	TRBJ2-3	few	CASSAAGVSTDTQYF
TRBV7-3	TRBJ2-7	once	CASSPRTGGIYEQYF
TRBV14	TRBJ2-2	few	CASSPLASTGAGELFF
TRBV4-2	TRBJ1-6	few	CASSQAARDNSPLHF
TRBV4-1	TRBJ1-1	.	CASSGYSGRNTEAFF
TRBV7-2	TRBJ1-4	.	CASRMYRGTANEKLFF
TRBV9	TRBJ2-7	.	CASSVGLAEYEQYF
TRBV5-1	TRBJ2-5	.	CASSFSGDPYQETQYF
TRBV6-5	TRBJ2-1	.	CASSYNEGPPTSSYNEQFF
TRBV2	.	few	CASSARRSVRGEQYF
TRBV29-1	TRBJ1-1	few	CSVGLGPNTEAFF
TRBV12-5	TRBJ1-6	.	CASGHDGPPNSPLHF
TRBV5-1	TRBJ1-1	few	CASYRGQGNTEAFF
TRBV9	TRBJ2-2	.	CASSGSIRRKNTGELFF
TRBV28	TRBJ1-4	.	CALRGGNEKLFF
TRBV29-1	TRBJ2-2	.	CSYLSFGELFF
TRBV25-1	TRBJ1-4	.	CASRGTTNEKLFF
TRBV20-1	TRBJ2-1	few	CSARYGMSSYNEQFF
TRBV28	TRBJ1-6	few	CASSPKGNSPLHF
TRBV12-3/TRBV12-4	TRBJ2-5	few	CASSPEPKTQYF
TRBV29-1	TRBJ2-2	.	CSALTSGGPNTGELFF
TRBV29-1	TRBJ1-1	.	CSVVQGGPEAFF
TRBV5-1	TRBJ1-1	.	CPSSREQGGIAEAFF
TRBV6-5	TRBJ2-7	few	CASSYGPSFSDGSYEQYF
TRBV15	TRBJ2-3	.	CATSVIYTTDTQYF
TRBV4-3	.	few	CASSQDPTPRNEQYF